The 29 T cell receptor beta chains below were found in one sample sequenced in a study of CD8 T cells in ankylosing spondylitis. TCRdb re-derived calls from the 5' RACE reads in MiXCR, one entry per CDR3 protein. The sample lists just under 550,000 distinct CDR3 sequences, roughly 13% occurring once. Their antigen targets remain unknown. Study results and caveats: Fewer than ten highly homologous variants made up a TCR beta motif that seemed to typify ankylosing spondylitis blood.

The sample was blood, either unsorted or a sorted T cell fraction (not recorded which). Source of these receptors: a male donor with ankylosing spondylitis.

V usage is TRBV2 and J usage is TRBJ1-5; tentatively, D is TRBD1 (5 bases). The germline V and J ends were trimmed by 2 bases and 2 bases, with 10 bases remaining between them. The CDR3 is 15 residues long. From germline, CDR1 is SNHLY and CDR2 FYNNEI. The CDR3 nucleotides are TGTGCCAGCAGTGAACAGGGAGTCGGCAATCAGCCCCAGCATTTT. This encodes CASSEQGVGNQPQHF.

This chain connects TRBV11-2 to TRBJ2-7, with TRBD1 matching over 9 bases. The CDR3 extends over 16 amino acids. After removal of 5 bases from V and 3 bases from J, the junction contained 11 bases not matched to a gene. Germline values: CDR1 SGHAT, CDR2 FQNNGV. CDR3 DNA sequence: TGTGCCAGCAGCAGAGTGGGACAGGGTGGTGGCTACGAGCAGTACTTC. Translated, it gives CASSRVGQGGGYEQYF. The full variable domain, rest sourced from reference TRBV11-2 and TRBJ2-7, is EAGVAQSPRYKIIEKRQSVAFWCNPISGHATLYWYQQILGQGPKLLIQFQNNGVVDDSQLPKDRFSAERLKGVDSTLKIQPAKLEDSAVYLCASSRVGQGGGYEQYFGPGTRLTVT.

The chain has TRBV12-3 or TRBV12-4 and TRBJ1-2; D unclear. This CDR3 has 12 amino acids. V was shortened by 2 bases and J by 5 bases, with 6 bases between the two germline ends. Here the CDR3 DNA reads TGTGCCAGCAGTTTAACCGAGTATGGCTACACCTTC. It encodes CASSLTEYGYTF.

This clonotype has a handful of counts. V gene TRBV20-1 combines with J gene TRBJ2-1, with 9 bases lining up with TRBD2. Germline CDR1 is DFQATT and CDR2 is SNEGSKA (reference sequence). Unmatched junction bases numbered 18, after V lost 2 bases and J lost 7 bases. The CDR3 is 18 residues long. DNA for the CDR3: TGCAGTGCTAGAAGTTTTAGCGGGAGTTTCGGGGGTAGGAATGAGCAGTTCTTC. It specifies CSARSFSGSFGGRNEQFF.

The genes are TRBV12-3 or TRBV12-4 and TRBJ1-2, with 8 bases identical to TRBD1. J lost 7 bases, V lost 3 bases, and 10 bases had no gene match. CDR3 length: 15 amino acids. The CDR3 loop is CASSFRGRRPPGYTF. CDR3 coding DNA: TGTGCCAGCAGTTTCAGGGGGCGTCGTCCTCCTGGCTACACCTTC.

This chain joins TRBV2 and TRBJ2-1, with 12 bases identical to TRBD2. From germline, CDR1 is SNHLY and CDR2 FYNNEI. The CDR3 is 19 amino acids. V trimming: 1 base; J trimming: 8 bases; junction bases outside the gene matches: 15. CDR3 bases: TGTGCCAGCAGTGAAGGGGTACTAGCGGGAGGAAGATTTTTGGATGAGCAGTTCTTC. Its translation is CASSEGVLAGGRFLDEQFF. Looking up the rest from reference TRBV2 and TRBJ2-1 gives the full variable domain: EPEVTQTPSHQVTQMGQEVILRCVPISNHLYFYWYRQILGQKVEFLVSFYNNEISEKSEIFDDQFSVERPDGSNFTLKIRSTKLEDSAMYFCASSEGVLAGGRFLDEQFFGPGTRLTVL.

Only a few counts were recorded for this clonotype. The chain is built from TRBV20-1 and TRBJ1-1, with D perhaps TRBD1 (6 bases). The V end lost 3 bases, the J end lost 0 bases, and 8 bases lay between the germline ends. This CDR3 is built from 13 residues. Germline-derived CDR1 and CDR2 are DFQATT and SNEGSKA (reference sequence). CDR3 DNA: TGCAGTGCTAGTTGGGGGCTGAACACTGAAGCTTTCTTT. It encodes CSASWGLNTEAFF.

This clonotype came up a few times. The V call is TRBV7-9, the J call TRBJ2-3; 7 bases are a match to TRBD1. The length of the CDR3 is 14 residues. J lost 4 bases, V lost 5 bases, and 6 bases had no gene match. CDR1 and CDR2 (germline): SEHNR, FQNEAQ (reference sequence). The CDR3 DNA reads TGTGCCAGCAGCACCCGACAGGGCGCAGATACGCAGTATTTT. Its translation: CASSTRQGADTQYF.

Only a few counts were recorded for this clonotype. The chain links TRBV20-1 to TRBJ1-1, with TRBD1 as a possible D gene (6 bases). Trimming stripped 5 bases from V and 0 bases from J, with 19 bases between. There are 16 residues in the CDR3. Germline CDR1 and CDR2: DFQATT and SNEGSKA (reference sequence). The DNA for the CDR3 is TGCAGTGCTTCAGAACTCACTAGGGGGATGAACACTGAAGCTTTCTTT. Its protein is CSASELTRGMNTEAFF.

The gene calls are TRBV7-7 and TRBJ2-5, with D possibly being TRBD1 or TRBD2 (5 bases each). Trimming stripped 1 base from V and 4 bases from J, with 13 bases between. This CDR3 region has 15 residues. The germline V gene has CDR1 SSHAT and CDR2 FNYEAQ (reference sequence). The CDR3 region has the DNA TGTGCCAGCAGCTTAGGGATGAGGGGCACAGAGACCCAGTACTTC. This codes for CASSLGMRGTETQYF.

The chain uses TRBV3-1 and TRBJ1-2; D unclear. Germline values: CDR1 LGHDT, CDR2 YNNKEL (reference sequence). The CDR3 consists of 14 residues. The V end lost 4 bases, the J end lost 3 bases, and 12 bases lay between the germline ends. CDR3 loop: CASSRGREDYGYTF. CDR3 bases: TGTGCCAGCAGCCGCGGTAGGGAGGACTATGGCTACACCTTC.

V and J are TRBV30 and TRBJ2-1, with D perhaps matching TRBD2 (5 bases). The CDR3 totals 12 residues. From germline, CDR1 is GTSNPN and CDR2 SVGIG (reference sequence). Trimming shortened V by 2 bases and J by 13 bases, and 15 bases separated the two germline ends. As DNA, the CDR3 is TGTGCCTGGAGTCCCCGGGGAACGTTCCAGTTCTTC. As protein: CAWSPRGTFQFF.

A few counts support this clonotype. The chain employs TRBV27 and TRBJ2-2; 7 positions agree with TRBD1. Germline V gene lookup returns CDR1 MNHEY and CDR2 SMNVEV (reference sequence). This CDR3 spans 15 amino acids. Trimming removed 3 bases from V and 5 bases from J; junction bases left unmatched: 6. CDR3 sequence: CASSFGTVVTGELFF. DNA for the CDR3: TGTGCCAGCAGTTTCGGGACAGTTGTTACCGGGGAGCTGTTTTTT.

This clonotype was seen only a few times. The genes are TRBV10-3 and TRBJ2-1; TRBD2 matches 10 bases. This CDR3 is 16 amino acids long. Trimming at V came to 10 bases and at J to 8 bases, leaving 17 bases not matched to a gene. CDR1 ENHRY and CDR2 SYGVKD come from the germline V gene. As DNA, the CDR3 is TGTGCCACCCGACCTCAGCGGGAGGGGACTGCGGATGAGCAGTTCTTC. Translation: CATRPQREGTADEQFF.

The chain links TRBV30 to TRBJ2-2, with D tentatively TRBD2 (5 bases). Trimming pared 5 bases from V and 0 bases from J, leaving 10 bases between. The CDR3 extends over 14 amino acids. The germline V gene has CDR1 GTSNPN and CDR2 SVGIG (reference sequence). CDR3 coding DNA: TGTGCCTGGGAGCGGTTATCGAACACCGGGGAGCTGTTTTTT. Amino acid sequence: CAWERLSNTGELFF.

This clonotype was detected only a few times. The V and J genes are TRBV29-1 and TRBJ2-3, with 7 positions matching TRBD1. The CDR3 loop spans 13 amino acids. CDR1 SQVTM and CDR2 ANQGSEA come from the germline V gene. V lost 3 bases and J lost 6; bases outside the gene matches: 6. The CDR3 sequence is CSVDHRGVDTQYF. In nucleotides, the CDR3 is TGCAGCGTTGACCACAGGGGAGTGGATACGCAGTATTTT.

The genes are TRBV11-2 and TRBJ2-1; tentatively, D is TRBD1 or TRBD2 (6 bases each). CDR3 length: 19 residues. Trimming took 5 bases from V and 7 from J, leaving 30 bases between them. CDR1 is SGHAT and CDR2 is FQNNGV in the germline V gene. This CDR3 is CASSLPRWGARSGYNEQFF. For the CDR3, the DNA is TGTGCCAGCAGCCTGCCCCGGTGGGGGGCGCGGTCCGGATATAATGAGCAGTTCTTC.

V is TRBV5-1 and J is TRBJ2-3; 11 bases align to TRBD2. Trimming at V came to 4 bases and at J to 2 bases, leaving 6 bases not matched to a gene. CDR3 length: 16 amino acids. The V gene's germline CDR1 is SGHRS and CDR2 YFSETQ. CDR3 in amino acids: CASSPSGRQTTDTQYF. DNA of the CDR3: TGCGCCAGCAGCCCTAGCGGGAGGCAAACCACAGATACGCAGTATTTT. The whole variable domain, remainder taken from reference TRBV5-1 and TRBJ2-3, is KAGVTQTPRYLIKTRGQQVTLSCSPISGHRSVSWYQQTPGQGLQFLFEYFSETQRNKGNFPGRFSGRQFSNSRSEMNVSTLELGDSALYLCASSPSGRQTTDTQYFGPGTRLTVL.

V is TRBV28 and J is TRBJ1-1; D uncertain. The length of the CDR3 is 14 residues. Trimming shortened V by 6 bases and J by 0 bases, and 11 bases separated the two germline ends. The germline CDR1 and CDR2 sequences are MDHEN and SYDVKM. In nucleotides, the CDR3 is TGTGCCAGCAGGCGAGGATCTTTGAACACTGAAGCTTTCTTT. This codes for CASRRGSLNTEAFF.

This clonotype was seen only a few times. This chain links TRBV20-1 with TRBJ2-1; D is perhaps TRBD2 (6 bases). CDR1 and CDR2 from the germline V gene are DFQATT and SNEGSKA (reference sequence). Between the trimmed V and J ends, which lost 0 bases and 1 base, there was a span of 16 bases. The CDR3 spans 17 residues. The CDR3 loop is CSARDSWRDGSYNEQFF. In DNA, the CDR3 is TGCAGTGCTAGAGATAGCTGGCGGGACGGGTCCTACAATGAGCAGTTCTTC.

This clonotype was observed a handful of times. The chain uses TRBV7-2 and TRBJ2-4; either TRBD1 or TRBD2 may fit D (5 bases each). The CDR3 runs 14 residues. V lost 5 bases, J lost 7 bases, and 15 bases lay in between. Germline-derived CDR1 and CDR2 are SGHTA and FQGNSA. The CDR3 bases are TGTGCCAGCAGCCCAGGGCTAGCCCTTAACATTCAGTACTTC. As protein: CASSPGLALNIQYF.

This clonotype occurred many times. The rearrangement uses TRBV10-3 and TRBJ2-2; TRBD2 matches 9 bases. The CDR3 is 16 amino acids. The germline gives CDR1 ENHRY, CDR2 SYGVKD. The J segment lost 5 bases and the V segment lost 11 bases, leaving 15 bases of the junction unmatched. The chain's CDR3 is CAALEGTSTPTGELFF. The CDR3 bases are TGTGCCGCATTAGAGGGGACTAGCACCCCGACCGGGGAGCTGTTTTTT.

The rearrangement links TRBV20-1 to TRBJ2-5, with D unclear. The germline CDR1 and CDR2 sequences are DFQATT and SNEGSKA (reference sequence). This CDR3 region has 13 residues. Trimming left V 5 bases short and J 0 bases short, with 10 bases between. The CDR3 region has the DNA TGCAGTGCTCTAGACGGAGACCAAGAGACCCAGTACTTC. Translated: CSALDGDQETQYF.

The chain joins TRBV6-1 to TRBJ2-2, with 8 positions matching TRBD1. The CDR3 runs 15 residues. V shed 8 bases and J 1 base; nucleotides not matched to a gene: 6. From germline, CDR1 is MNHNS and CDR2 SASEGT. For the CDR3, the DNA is TGTGCCAGCCACGTCGGGACAGGGAACACCGGGGAGCTGTTTTTT. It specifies CASHVGTGNTGELFF.

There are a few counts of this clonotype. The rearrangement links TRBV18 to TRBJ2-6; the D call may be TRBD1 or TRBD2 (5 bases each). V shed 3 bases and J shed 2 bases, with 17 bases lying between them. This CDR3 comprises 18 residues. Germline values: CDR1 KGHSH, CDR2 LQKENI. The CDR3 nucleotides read TGTGCCAGCTCACCGATCGGGGCGCACCGGGCTGGGGCCAACGTCCTGACTTTC. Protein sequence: CASSPIGAHRAGANVLTF.

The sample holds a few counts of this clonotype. The CDR3 region is CASSTGLGTEAFF. DNA for the CDR3: TGTGCCAGTAGTACCGGCTTGGGGACTGAAGCTTTCTTT. The chain employs TRBV19 and TRBJ1-1, with D uncertain. Germline values: CDR1 LNHDA, CDR2 SQIVND (reference sequence). The CDR3 sequence is 13 residues long. Between the trimmed V and J ends, which lost 4 bases and 5 bases, there was a span of 11 bases. Full variable domain (outside the CDR3, taken from reference TRBV19 and TRBJ1-1): DGGITQSPKYLFRKEGQNVTLSCEQNLNHDAMYWYRQDPGQGLRLIYYSQIVNDFQKGDIAEGYSVSREKKESFPLTVTSAQKNPTAFYLCASSTGLGTEAFFGQGTRLTVV.

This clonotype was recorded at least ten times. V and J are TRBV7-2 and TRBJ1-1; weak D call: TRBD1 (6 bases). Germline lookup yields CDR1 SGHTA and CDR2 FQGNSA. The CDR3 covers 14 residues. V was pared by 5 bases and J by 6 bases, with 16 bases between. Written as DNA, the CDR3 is TGTGCCAGCAGCCGAGGGGGGATGGGCGCTGAAGCTTTCTTT. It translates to CASSRGGMGAEAFF.

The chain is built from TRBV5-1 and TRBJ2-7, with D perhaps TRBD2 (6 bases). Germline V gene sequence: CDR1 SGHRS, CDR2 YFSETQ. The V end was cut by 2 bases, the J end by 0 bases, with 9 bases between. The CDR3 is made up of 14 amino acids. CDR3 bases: TGCGCCAGCAGCTTCGGGACTTACTCCTACGAGCAGTACTTC. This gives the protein CASSFGTYSYEQYF.

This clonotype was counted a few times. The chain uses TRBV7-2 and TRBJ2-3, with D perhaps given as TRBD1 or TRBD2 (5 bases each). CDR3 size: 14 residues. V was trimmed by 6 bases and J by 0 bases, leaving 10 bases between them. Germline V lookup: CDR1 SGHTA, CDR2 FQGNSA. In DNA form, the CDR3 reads TGTGCCAGCAGTAGGGACCAGAGCACAGATACGCAGTATTTT. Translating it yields CASSRDQSTDTQYF.